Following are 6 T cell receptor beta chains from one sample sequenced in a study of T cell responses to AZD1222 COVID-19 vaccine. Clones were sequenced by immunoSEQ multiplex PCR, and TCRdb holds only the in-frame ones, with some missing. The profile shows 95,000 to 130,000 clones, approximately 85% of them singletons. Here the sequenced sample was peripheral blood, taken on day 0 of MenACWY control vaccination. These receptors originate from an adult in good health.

The CDR3 coding sequence is TGTGCCAGCACTATCGAGAGTAGCGGTGAGCAGTTCTTC. Its protein product is CASTIESSGEQFF. The gene calls are TRBV2 and TRBJ2-1; TRBD2 is a possible D gene (6 bases). Trimming shortened V by 7 bases and J by 9 bases, and 16 bases separated the two germline ends. The CDR3 sequence is 13 residues long. Germline assignment: CDR1 SNHLY and CDR2 FYNNEI.

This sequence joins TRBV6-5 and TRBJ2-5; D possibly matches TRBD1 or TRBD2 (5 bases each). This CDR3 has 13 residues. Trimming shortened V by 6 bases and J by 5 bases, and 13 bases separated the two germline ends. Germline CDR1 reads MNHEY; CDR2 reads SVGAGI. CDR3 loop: CASRVRGSETQYF. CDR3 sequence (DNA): TGTGCCAGCAGGGTGAGGGGCAGCGAGACCCAGTACTTC.

CDR3 nucleotide sequence: TGTGCCAGCAGCTTGATGACAGGGGGTCCGTCACCCCTCCACTTT. It encodes CASSLMTGGPSPLHF. The chain links TRBV5-4 to TRBJ1-6; 9 bases fit TRBD1. This CDR3 has 15 residues. The germline CDR1 and CDR2 sequences are SGHNT and YYREEE (reference sequence). The ends lost 1 base at V and 10 bases at J; junction bases unmatched: 6.

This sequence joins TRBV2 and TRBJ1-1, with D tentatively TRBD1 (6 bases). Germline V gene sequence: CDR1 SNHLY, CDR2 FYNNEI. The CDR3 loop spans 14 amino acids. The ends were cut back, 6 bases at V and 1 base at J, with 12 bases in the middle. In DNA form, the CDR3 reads TGTGCCAGCAGGAAGGACAGTGGGAACACTGAAGCTTTCTTT. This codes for CASRKDSGNTEAFF.

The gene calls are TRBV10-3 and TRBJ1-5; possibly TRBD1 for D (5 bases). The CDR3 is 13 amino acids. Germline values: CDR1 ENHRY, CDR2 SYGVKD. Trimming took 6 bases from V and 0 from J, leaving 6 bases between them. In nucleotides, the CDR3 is TGTGCCATCAGGGGGGATAGCAATCAGCCCCAGCATTTT. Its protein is CAIRGDSNQPQHF.

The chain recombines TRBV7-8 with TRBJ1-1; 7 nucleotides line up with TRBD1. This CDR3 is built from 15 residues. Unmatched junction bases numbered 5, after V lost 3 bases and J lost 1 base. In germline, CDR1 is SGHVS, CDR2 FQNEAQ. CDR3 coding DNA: TGTGCCAGCAGCTTGGGAGGGGGCAGGAACACTGAAGCTTTCTTT. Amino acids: CASSLGGGRNTEAFF.